Presented here are 31 T cell receptor beta chains from one specimen sequenced in a study of regulatory T cells in long-lasting Graves disease (dated by TCRdb to about 2021). The library was generated by multiplex PCR. Sequencing instrument: Illumina HiSeq 4000. TCR beta libraries were built with iRepertoire HTBI primers and Arm-PCR amplification of CDR3 regions. TCRdb passed the public sequencing reads through fastp at Q25 and MiXCR, retaining productive beta sequences. Rows are combined by CDR3 protein, so each entry shows the most common genes and DNA. This sample gives hundreds of thousands of distinct CDR3 sequences in total; roughly 14% of them show up just once. The ten largest clones add up to 10% of the sample. Per the publication, the time point label means: newly diagnosed GD, antithyroid drugs for less than 3 months. For both TCR sequencing and RNA sequencing, RNA was extracted from PBMCs using TRIzol.

These sequences were also reported in another study, on T cells in Graves' hyperthyroidism and ophthalmopathy.

This sample comprised peripheral blood mononuclear cells (PBMCs), obtained at new diagnosis, from a patient treated with antithyroid drugs. These receptors all come from a man in his thirties or forties with Graves disease. Donor details come from another sample of the same person, matched by shared clones.

In this sample, this clonotype turned up a few times. CDR3 DNA sequence: TGCAGTGCTAGAGAGCTGAACACCGGGGAGCTGTTTTTT. Its protein is CSARELNTGELFF. The chain joins TRBV20-1 to TRBJ2-2; no firm D call. Trimming stripped 0 bases from V and 1 base from J, with 3 bases between. The CDR3 extends over 13 amino acids. In germline, CDR1 is DFQATT, CDR2 SNEGSKA (reference sequence).

The chain combines TRBV20-1 with TRBJ1-1, with TRBD1 matching 8 bases. The germline V gene encodes CDR1 DFQATT and CDR2 SNEGSKA (reference sequence). This CDR3 region has 12 residues. V was pared by 4 bases and J by 5 bases, with 3 bases of the junction left unmatched. CDR3 nucleotide sequence: TGCAGTGCTAACGACAGGGGTACTGAAGCTTTCTTT. Its protein is CSANDRGTEAFF.

This clonotype was recorded at least ten times. The chain links TRBV5-1 to TRBJ2-5; D is ambiguous. Germline V gene lookup returns CDR1 SGHRS and CDR2 YFSETQ. This CDR3 is built from 15 residues. V lost 1 base to trimming and J lost 2 bases, with 12 bases between them. The CDR3, as DNA: TGCGCCAGCAGCTTGAATTTGGCAGGACAAGAGACCCAGTACTTC. This encodes CASSLNLAGQETQYF.

In regard to this clonotype: A much more abundant neighbour one base away suggests this may be a read error. J is TRBJ2-7 and V is TRBV15; 11 bases are a match to TRBD2. The CDR3 is 13 amino acids. J was trimmed by 7 bases and V by 8 bases; bases with no gene match: 7. CDR1 and CDR2 (germline): LNHNV, YYDKDF (reference sequence). The CDR3 loop is CATQGLADNEQYF. The DNA of the CDR3 is TGTGCCACCCAGGGACTAGCGGACAATGAGCAGTACTTC.

This clonotype was detected many times. The chain carries TRBV30 and TRBJ1-4; 10 bases align to TRBD1. V lost 1 base, J lost 7 bases, and 3 bases stayed unmatched. CDR1 and CDR2 (germline): GTSNPN, SVGIG (reference sequence). This CDR3 has 14 amino acids. The CDR3 is CAWSDGTGVEKLFF. CDR3 DNA: TGTGCCTGGAGTGATGGGACAGGGGTTGAAAAACTGTTTTTT.

This rearrangement joins TRBV15 to TRBJ2-5; D is possibly TRBD1 or TRBD2 (6 bases each). The CDR3 length is 17 residues. CDR1 and CDR2 (germline): LNHNV, YYDKDF (reference sequence). Trimming pared 1 base from V and 4 bases from J, leaving 19 bases between. Here the CDR3 reads CATSRGVGGPSGETQYF. The CDR3 DNA follows: TGTGCCACCAGCAGAGGGGTCGGGGGCCCCTCGGGAGAGACCCAGTACTTC.

A few counts support this clonotype. The chain couples TRBV7-2 to TRBJ2-7; 9 nucleotides match TRBD1. V shed 5 bases and J 7 bases; nucleotides not matched to a gene: 12. Germline CDR1 reads SGHTA; CDR2 reads FQGNSA. The CDR3 sequence is 15 residues long. CDR3 sequence: CASSPPGQGIREQYF. As DNA, the CDR3 is TGTGCCAGCAGCCCGCCTGGACAGGGGATTCGGGAGCAGTACTTC.

A remark on this clonotype: The conserved final phenylalanine or tryptophan is absent from the CDR3, which likely points to a read error. This chain connects TRBV6-5 to TRBJ2-1; D call uncertain. The CDR3 loop spans 13 amino acids. V lost 2 bases and J lost 7, with 9 bases in between. The V gene's germline CDR1 is MNHEY and CDR2 SVGAGI. For the CDR3, the DNA is TGTGCCAGCAGTTACGCCCCCGGTAATGAGCAGTTCCTC. This translates into CASSYAPGNEQFL.

The chain is built from TRBV20-1 and TRBJ1-1, with D possibly matching TRBD1 (5 bases). Trimming stripped 5 bases from V and 0 bases from J, with 13 bases between. The germline gives CDR1 DFQATT, CDR2 SNEGSKA (reference sequence). This CDR3 is built from 14 residues. Here the CDR3 reads CSASEGHLNTEAFF. As DNA, the CDR3 is TGCAGTGCTTCCGAGGGGCATTTGAACACTGAAGCTTTCTTT.

This clonotype was seen repeatedly, ten times or more. The V and J genes are TRBV11-2 and TRBJ1-4, with D possibly TRBD1 on 6 matching bases. Germline CDR1 is SGHAT and CDR2 is FQNNGV. CDR3 length equals 17 residues. V was trimmed by 5 bases and J by 0 bases, leaving 16 bases between them. The CDR3, as DNA: TGTGCCAGCAGCCCTACCCCGGACAGAGCAACTAATGAAAAACTGTTTTTT. Translation gives CASSPTPDRATNEKLFF.

This clonotype showed up many times. V gene TRBV10-3 combines with J gene TRBJ2-1; 14 nucleotides match TRBD2. The CDR3 extends over 16 amino acids. Germline CDR1 reads ENHRY; CDR2 reads SYGVKD. Losses at the gene ends were 7 bases for V and 7 bases for J; bases not matched to a gene: 9. The CDR3 spells CAINLRLAGGPNEQFF. In DNA form, the CDR3 reads TGTGCCATCAACTTAAGACTAGCGGGAGGGCCTAATGAGCAGTTCTTC.

This clonotype has more than one count but fewer than ten. The chain recombines TRBV6-2 or TRBV6-3 with TRBJ2-5, with 12 bases matching TRBD1. The CDR3 extends over 13 amino acids. Germline V CDR1 and CDR2: MNHEY, SVGEGT. J gave up 5 bases and V 8 bases, and 3 bases lay outside the gene matches. The CDR3 reads CASRDRGRETQYF. CDR3 nucleotide sequence: TGTGCCAGCCGGGACAGGGGGCGTGAGACCCAGTACTTC.

Note on this clonotype: A much larger clone lies a single base off, so this may be a read error. The V gene is TRBV12-3 or TRBV12-4, the J gene TRBJ2-1; tentatively, D is TRBD1 or TRBD2 (5 bases each). This CDR3 contains 14 residues. In DNA form, the CDR3 reads TGTGCCAGCAGTTCGGGACCGATATACAATGAGCGGTTCTTC. Translation: CASSSGPIYNERFF.

This clonotype was picked up a small number of times. The V gene is TRBV4-1, the J gene TRBJ2-1, with 10 bases aligning to TRBD2. J gave up 7 bases and V 0 bases, and 6 bases lay outside the gene matches. CDR1 MGHRA and CDR2 YSYEKL come from the germline V gene. The CDR3 has 16 residues. The CDR3 loop reads CASSQDLAGGQNEQFF. DNA for the CDR3: TGCGCCAGCAGCCAAGATTTAGCGGGAGGCCAGAATGAGCAGTTCTTC.

This clonotype came up many times. This sequence joins TRBV20-1 and TRBJ2-3, with 14 bases lining up with TRBD2. Unmatched junction bases numbered 8, after V lost 6 bases and J lost 6 bases. Germline assignment: CDR1 DFQATT and CDR2 SNEGSKA (reference sequence). The CDR3 totals 15 residues. The CDR3 region is CSALGLAGGKDTQYF. As DNA, the CDR3 is TGCAGTGCCCTCGGACTAGCGGGAGGAAAGGATACGCAGTATTTT.

As concerns this clonotype: A read error is possible here, since a much larger clone lies one base away. The chain combines TRBV2 with TRBJ2-7, with a possible D match to TRBD2 (6 bases). The CDR3 totals 14 residues. Germline V gene sequence: CDR1 SNHLY, CDR2 FYNNEI. Trimming pared 2 bases from V and 5 bases from J, leaving 13 bases between. The CDR3 nucleotides are TGTGCCAGCAGTGAAAGCCGGAGGGAGGACGAGCAGTACTTC. It encodes CASSESRREDEQYF.

The gene calls are TRBV4-1 and TRBJ2-3, with 10 bases that match TRBD1. From germline, CDR1 is MGHRA and CDR2 YSYEKL. V lost 4 bases to trimming and J lost 2 bases; unmatched junction nucleotides: 6. The CDR3 has 16 residues. The CDR3 region is CASSRSGQGNTDTQYF. As DNA, the CDR3 is TGCGCCAGCAGCCGGTCGGGACAGGGGAACACAGATACGCAGTATTTT.

This clonotype was picked up a small number of times. The chain is built from TRBV29-1 and TRBJ1-1; 7 nucleotides match TRBD1. The CDR3 covers 13 residues. Trimming at V came to 5 bases and at J to 4 bases, leaving 7 bases not matched to a gene. Germline lookup yields CDR1 SQVTM and CDR2 ANQGSEA. This chain's CDR3 is CSVSRGLATEAFF. The CDR3 DNA follows: TGCAGCGTTTCTAGGGGGCTGGCCACTGAAGCTTTCTTT. The full variable domain, in which reference TRBV29-1 and TRBJ1-1 provide the parts outside the CDR3, is SAVISQKPSRDICQRGTSLTIQCQVDSQVTMMFWYRQQPGQSLTLIATANQGSEATYESGFVIDKFPISRPNLTFSTLTVSNMSPEDSSIYLCSVSRGLATEAFFGQGTRLTVV.

This clonotype was counted at least ten times. V usage is TRBV19 and J usage is TRBJ2-7, with TRBD2 matching over 9 bases. Germline CDR1 reads LNHDA; CDR2 reads SQIVND (reference sequence). The CDR3 is 16 residues long. The junction had 8 bases not matched to a gene; V was cut back by 1 base and J by 4 bases. CDR3 in DNA: TGTGCCAGTAGTATAGCGGGTAGCGGGAGCAGGTACGAGCAGTACTTC. As protein: CASSIAGSGSRYEQYF. Together with reference TRBV19 and TRBJ2-7, the CDR3 gives the full variable domain: DGGITQSPKYLFRKEGQNVTLSCEQNLNHDAMYWYRQDPGQGLRLIYYSQIVNDFQKGDIAEGYSVSREKKESFPLTVTSAQKNPTAFYLCASSIAGSGSRYEQYFGPGTRLTVT.

A note on this clonotype: This sequence may be a read error, since a much larger clone differs from it by one base. The chain combines TRBV12-3 or TRBV12-4 with TRBJ2-1, with a tentative D call TRBD1 (7 bases). The germline V and J ends were trimmed by 11 bases and 10 bases, with 24 bases remaining between them. There are 14 residues in the CDR3. CDR3 region: CASVRGDGSYEQFF. The CDR3 DNA follows: TGTGCCTCCGTCAGGGGGGATGGATCCTACGAGCAGTTCTTC.

This clonotype was detected many times. The rearrangement joins TRBV29-1 to TRBJ2-3; D is unresolved. CDR3 length equals 12 residues. Trimming left V 7 bases short and J 5 bases short, with 13 bases between. Germline V lookup: CDR1 SQVTM, CDR2 ANQGSEA. The CDR3 loop is CSARNDLDTQYF. The CDR3 DNA follows: TGCAGCGCCCGAAATGACTTAGATACGCAGTATTTT.

This clonotype has more than one count but fewer than ten. The chain combines TRBV9 with TRBJ1-3, with TRBD1 identical over 7 bases. CDR1 is SGDLS and CDR2 is YYNGEE in the germline V gene. V lost 3 bases to trimming and J lost 0 bases; unmatched junction nucleotides: 3. This CDR3 is 15 amino acids long. CDR3 sequence reads: CASSDRQGSGNTIYF. DNA for the CDR3: TGTGCCAGCAGCGACCGACAGGGCTCTGGAAACACCATATATTTT.

This clonotype showed up just a few times. The CDR3 does not end in the conserved phenylalanine or tryptophan, so this is likely a read error. V gene TRBV15 combines with J gene TRBJ2-1, with a possible D match to TRBD2 (7 bases). Trimming shortened V by 2 bases and J by 3 bases, and 20 bases separated the two germline ends. Germline CDR1 is LNHNV and CDR2 is YYDKDF (reference sequence). CDR3 length: 18 amino acids. CDR3 protein: CATSRPTGGARYYNEQFL. The CDR3 nucleotides read TGTGCCACCAGCAGACCTACTGGGGGGGCGCGATACTACAATGAGCAGTTCCTC.

The CDR3: CASSQPGEGSYEQYF. The CDR3 coding sequence is TGCGCCAGCAGCCAACCTGGGGAGGGCTCCTACGAGCAGTACTTC. V gene TRBV4-1 combines with J gene TRBJ2-7, with TRBD2 matching over 7 bases. Germline lookup yields CDR1 MGHRA and CDR2 YSYEKL. Losses at the gene ends were 2 bases for V and 0 bases for J; bases not matched to a gene: 4. The length of the CDR3 is 15 residues.

This clonotype was seen repeatedly, ten times or more. The chain links TRBV19 to TRBJ2-3, with 11 bases lining up with TRBD2. The CDR3 consists of 17 residues. Germline loops: CDR1 LNHDA, CDR2 SQIVND (reference sequence). V gave up 3 bases and J gave up 3 bases; unmatched junction bases: 8. CDR3 in DNA: TGTGCCAGTAGTATTGGCACTAGCGGGAGATTGACAGATACGCAGTATTTT. It is translated as CASSIGTSGRLTDTQYF.

This clonotype was counted at least ten times. The chain recombines TRBV19 with TRBJ2-7; no reliable D call. Germline V CDR1 and CDR2: LNHDA, SQIVND (reference sequence). V dropped 5 bases and J dropped 2 bases, with 22 bases sitting between them. The CDR3 runs to 17 residues. The CDR3 DNA follows: TGTGCCAGTAGTCTCGCAGCCCCCGTGGGGAATGCCTACGAGCAGTACTTC. Its translation is CASSLAAPVGNAYEQYF.

There are many counts of this clonotype. CDR3 in amino acids: CASSLSQGSEKLFF. The CDR3 DNA is TGTGCCAGCAGCTTAAGCCAGGGGAGTGAAAAACTGTTTTTT. The chain links TRBV7-9 to TRBJ1-4; D perhaps matches TRBD1 (6 bases). There are 14 residues in the CDR3. Between the trimmed V and J ends, which lost 2 bases and 7 bases, there was a span of 11 bases. Germline assignment: CDR1 SEHNR and CDR2 FQNEAQ (reference sequence).

The sample holds many counts of this clonotype. The chain joins TRBV5-1 to TRBJ2-7; D might be TRBD1 (5 bases). The germline V gene encodes CDR1 SGHRS and CDR2 YFSETQ. Between the trimmed V and J ends, which lost 1 base and 2 bases, there was a span of 19 bases. The CDR3 spans 17 residues. The CDR3: CASSLTPPTVLPYEQYF. CDR3 DNA sequence: TGCGCCAGCAGCTTGACCCCGCCGACAGTTCTTCCCTACGAGCAGTACTTC.

The chain recombines TRBV20-1 with TRBJ2-5, with D perhaps matching TRBD1 (6 bases). V lost 2 bases, J lost 5 bases, and 12 bases lay in between. The CDR3 has 13 amino acids. Germline V CDR1 and CDR2: DFQATT, SNEGSKA (reference sequence). The CDR3 sequence: CSARSGDRETQYF. For the CDR3, the DNA is TGCAGTGCTAGATCAGGGGACCGGGAGACCCAGTACTTC.

This clonotype was seen a few times. The V gene is TRBV30, the J gene TRBJ2-1; 8 bases match TRBD2. The CDR3 contains 12 residues. CDR1 GTSNPN and CDR2 SVGIG come from the germline V gene (reference sequence). With V trimmed by 8 bases and J by 14 bases, 14 bases remained unmatched. DNA of the CDR3: TGTGCCCTCCGTCTAAGCGGGGGCTCCAAGTTCTTC. It codes for CALRLSGGSKFF. Full variable domain (outside the CDR3, taken from reference TRBV30 and TRBJ2-1): SQTIHQWPATLVQPVGSPLSLECTVEGTSNPNLYWYRQAAGRGLQLLFYSVGIGQISSEVPQNLSASRPQDRQFILSSKKLLLSDSGFYLCALRLSGGSKFFGPGTRLTVL.

This clonotype has ten or more counts. This sequence joins TRBV12-3 or TRBV12-4 and TRBJ1-3; no clear D. Trimming shortened V by 3 bases and J by 5 bases, and 17 bases separated the two germline ends. This CDR3 is 16 amino acids long. CDR3 nucleotide sequence: TGTGCCAGCAGTTTGGACGGGGAGATTCATAGAAACACCATATATTTT. The encoded protein is CASSLDGEIHRNTIYF.